The clone carrying this TCR beta chain was picked up a small number of times. Original analysis: The assay estimated nucleated cells by amplifying reference gene primers. The method was immunoSEQ multiplex PCR; TCRdb's version includes in-frame clones alone and lacks a portion of them. D and trimming were read from the DNA, whereas the V and J calls and clone size are those reported in that table. The sample consists of 35,000 to 50,000 clones, around 85% of them appearing once. Germline V gene data show CDR1 as KGHDR and CDR2 as SFDVKD. Trimming took 5 bases from V and 6 from J; bases not matched to a gene: 8. This CDR3 is built from 15 residues. The data were obtained in a study of blood T cell repertoires in COVID-19. Study-wide context: Donors in the United States, Italy and Spain gave samples during acute or convalescent COVID-19.

The sequenced material came from peripheral blood. This rearrangement joins TRBV24-1 to TRBJ2-2, with 7 bases identical to TRBD1. The TCR comes from a human donor with acute or convalescent COVID-19. The donor label of this sample is uncertain. CDR3 DNA: TGTGCCACCAGTGCGGCAGGGGGTGAGTCCGGGGAGCTGTTTTTT. Residues: CATSAAGGESGELFF.